This TCR beta chain was recorded in a study of blood T cell repertoires in COVID-19. The authors' processing: Nucleated cell counts were estimated from reference gene primer amplification. Sequencing used immunoSEQ multiplex PCR; TCRdb keeps in-frame clones, though not all of them. V and J calls and clone size are copied from that table; D and trimming were computed from the DNA. The sample includes about 310,000 clones, around 91% of them seen just once. The ends were cut back, 1 base at V and 7 bases at J, with 8 bases in the middle. From germline, CDR1 is SGHTA and CDR2 FQGTGA. The CDR3 is 12 amino acids.

Input material: PBMCs or T cells enriched from blood (not recorded which). The chain couples TRBV7-3 to TRBJ2-7, with D possibly being TRBD2 (6 bases). This sequence was found in a young woman with acute COVID-19. The CDR3 loop reads CASSLSRGEQYF. The CDR3 DNA follows: TGTGCCAGCAGCTTAAGCCGGGGGGAGCAGTACTTC. The full variable domain, its missing parts supplied by reference TRBV7-3 and TRBJ2-7, is GAGVSQTPSNKVTEKGKYVELRCDPISGHTALYWYRQSLGQGPEFLIYFQGTGAADDSGLPNDRFFAVRPEGSVSTLKIQRTERGDSAVYLCASSLSRGEQYFGPGTRLTVT.